The sequence of this T cell receptor (beta chain) was determined in a study of shared clonotypes between healthy human individuals. Across the study: Samples came from a couple of female and a few male donors aged 18 to 49. Overall study findings and caveats: A generally larger estimated richness was seen in naive subsets than in memory subsets. Sorted-subset samples were not fully sequenced, rarefaction indicated.

About this clone itself: No antigen is known for it.

The protocol was immunoSEQ multiplex PCR, while the TCRdb copy is restricted to in-frame clones and leaves out a portion. The repertoire holds hundreds of thousands of clones, with approximately 97% as singletons. Germline CDR1 ENHRY, CDR2 SYGVKD. The CDR3 is 16 amino acids. Trimming took off 2 bases at V and 8 bases at J, with 19 bases between the two ends. The genes are TRBV10-3 and TRBJ2-1; no clear D. The TCR sequence derives from a woman aged 25 to 39 in good health. The sequencing input was naive CD4+ T cells sorted from blood. Subset reported: CD45RA+ positively selected. CDR3 DNA sequence: TGTGCCATCAGTGAGGTTGGCTTTGTATCTGCCTATGAGCAGTTCTTC. Residues: CAISEVGFVSAYEQFF.